A single TCR beta chain is shown here with its context. TCRdb's copy holds only in-frame clones and misses some; the assay was immunoSEQ multiplex PCR. The sample holds roughly 150,000 clones; about 90% are singletons and the top ten take about 4.1%. V was cut by 2 bases and J by 8 bases, with 12 bases left in between. The CDR3 loop spans 13 amino acids. The V gene's germline CDR1 is LGHDT and CDR2 YNNKEL (reference sequence). Participants came from about 23 US areas, aged roughly 18 to 90 years. The record originates from a study of blood T cell repertoires in COVID-19. Overall study: The analysed material was cDNA or gDNA that came from T cells, B-cell-depleted T cells, or PBMCs.

The sequencing input was PBMCs or T cells enriched from blood (not recorded which). This chain joins TRBV3-1 (or the pseudogene TRBV3-2) and TRBJ1-1; D ambiguous. The TCR was taken from a woman between 35 and 50 years old who had been exposed to COVID-19. The CDR3 DNA is TGTGCCAGCAGCCAATGGAGTGGAACCGAAGCTTTCTTT. This sequence encodes CASSQWSGTEAFF.